This TCR beta chain was identified in a study of identical twins. Findings and limits, study-wide: The authors drew conclusions from cross-sectional statistical analysis rather than following the same donors.

This clonotype showed up just a few times. The antigen is undetermined. TCRdb reprocessed the 5' RACE reads via MiXCR and lists one record per CDR3 protein. The sample holds roughly 540,000 distinct CDR3 sequences, roughly a fifth seen once. Germline V lookup: CDR1 MNHEY, CDR2 SVGAGI. This CDR3 comprises 13 residues. Trimming shortened V by 4 bases and J by 5 bases, and 11 bases separated the two germline ends. These data are also associated with another study on T cells expressing NK-cell markers. Per that study: It was sorted CD3+CD56+NKG2C+, CD3+CD56+NKG2C- and CD3+CD56-NKG2C+ T cells that supplied the TCR beta repertoires. Among eight sequenced donors, seven carried HCMV seropositivity while one was seronegative.

The sequencing input was CD4+ T cells sorted from blood. The origin of this receptor is a woman under 30 in good health. The chain recombines TRBV6-5 with TRBJ1-2, with D maybe TRBD1 (6 bases). The CDR3 loop is CASSFEGGYGYTF. Here the CDR3 DNA reads TGTGCCAGCAGTTTCGAGGGGGGTTATGGCTACACCTTC.